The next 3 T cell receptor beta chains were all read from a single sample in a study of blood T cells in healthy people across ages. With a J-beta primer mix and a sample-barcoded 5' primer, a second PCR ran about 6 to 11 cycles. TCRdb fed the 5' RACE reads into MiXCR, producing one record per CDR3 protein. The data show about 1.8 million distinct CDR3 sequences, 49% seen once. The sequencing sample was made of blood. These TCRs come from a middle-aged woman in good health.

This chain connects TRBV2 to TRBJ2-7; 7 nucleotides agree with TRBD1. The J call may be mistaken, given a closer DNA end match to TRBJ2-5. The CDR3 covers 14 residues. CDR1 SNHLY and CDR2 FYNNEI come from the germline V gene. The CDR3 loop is CASSVGRGMGTQYF. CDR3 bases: TGTGCCAGCAGTGTCGGCAGGGGGATGGGGACCCAGTACTTC.

The CDR3: CASSLYRVSSTDTQYF. The CDR3 DNA reads TGTGCCAGCAGTCTGTACAGGGTTAGTAGCACAGATACGCAGTATTTT. This sequence joins TRBV12-3 or TRBV12-4 and TRBJ2-3; weak D call: TRBD1 (6 bases). This CDR3 comprises 16 residues. The V end was cut by 5 bases, the J end by 0 bases, with 15 bases between.

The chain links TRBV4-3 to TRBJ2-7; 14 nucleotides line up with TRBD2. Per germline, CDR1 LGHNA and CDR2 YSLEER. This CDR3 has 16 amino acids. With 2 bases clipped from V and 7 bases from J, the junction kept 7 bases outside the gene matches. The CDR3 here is CASSQKTSGGAYEQYF. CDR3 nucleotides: TGCGCCAGCAGCCAAAAGACTAGCGGGGGGGCATATGAGCAGTACTTC.